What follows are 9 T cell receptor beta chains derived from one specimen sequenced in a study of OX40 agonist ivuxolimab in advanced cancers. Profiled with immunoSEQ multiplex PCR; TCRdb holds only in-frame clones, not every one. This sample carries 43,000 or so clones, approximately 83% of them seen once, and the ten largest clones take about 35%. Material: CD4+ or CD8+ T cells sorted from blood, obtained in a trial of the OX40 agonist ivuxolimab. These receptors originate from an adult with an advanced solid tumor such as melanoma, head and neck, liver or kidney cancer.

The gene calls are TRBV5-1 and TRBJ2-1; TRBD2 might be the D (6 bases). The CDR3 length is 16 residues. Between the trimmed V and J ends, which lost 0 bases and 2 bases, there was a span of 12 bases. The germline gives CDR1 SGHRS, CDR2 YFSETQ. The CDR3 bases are TGCGCCAGCAGCTTGGGTGCAGGACTACCCTACAATGAGCAGTTCTTC. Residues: CASSLGAGLPYNEQFF.

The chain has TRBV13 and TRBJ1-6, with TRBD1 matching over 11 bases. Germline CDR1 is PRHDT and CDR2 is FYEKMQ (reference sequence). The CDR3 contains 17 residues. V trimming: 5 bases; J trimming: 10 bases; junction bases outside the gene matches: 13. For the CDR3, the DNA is TGTGCCAGCAGCCCACCCGCAGGGGACAGGGGGAACTCACCCCTCCACTTT. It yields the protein CASSPPAGDRGNSPLHF.

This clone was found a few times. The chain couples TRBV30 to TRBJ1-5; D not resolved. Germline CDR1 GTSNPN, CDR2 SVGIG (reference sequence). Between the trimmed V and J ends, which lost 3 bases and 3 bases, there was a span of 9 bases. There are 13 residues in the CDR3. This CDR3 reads CAWSPADNQPQHF. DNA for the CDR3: TGTGCCTGGAGCCCTGCAGACAATCAGCCCCAGCATTTT.

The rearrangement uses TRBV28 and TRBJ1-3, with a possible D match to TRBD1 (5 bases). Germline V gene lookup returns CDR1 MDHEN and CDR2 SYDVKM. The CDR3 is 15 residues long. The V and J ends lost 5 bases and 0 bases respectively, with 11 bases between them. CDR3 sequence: CASSVRGTSGNTIYF. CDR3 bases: TGTGCCAGCAGTGTACGCGGGACCTCTGGAAACACCATATATTTT.

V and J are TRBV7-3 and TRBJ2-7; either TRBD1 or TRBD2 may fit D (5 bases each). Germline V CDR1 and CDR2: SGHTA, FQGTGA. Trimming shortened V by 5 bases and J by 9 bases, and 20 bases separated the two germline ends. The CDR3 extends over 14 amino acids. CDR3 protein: CASSALDRAGAQYF. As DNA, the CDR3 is TGTGCCAGCAGCGCACTCGATAGGGCCGGGGCGCAGTACTTC.

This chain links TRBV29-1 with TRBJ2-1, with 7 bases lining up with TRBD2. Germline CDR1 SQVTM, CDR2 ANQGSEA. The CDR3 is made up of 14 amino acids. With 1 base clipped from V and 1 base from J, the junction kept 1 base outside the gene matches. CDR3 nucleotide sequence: TGCAGCGTTGAAGGCGGGGGATCCTACAATGAGCAGTTCTTC. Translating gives CSVEGGGSYNEQFF.

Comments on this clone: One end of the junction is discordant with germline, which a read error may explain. CDR3 in amino acids: CASRETIAGGILF. The CDR3 nucleotides are TGTGCCAGTAGGGAAACGATAGCGGGAGGAATACTCTTC. V is TRBV19 and J is TRBJ2-1; 10 nucleotides agree with TRBD2. Germline lookup yields CDR1 LNHDA and CDR2 SQIVND (reference sequence). This CDR3 contains 13 residues. The full variable domain, completed using reference TRBV19 and TRBJ2-1, is DGGITQSPKYLFRKEGQNVTLSCEQNLNHDAMYWYRQDPGQGLRLIYYSQIVNDFQKGDIAEGYSVSREKKESFPLTVTSAQKNPTAFYLCASRETIAGGILFGPGTRLTVL.

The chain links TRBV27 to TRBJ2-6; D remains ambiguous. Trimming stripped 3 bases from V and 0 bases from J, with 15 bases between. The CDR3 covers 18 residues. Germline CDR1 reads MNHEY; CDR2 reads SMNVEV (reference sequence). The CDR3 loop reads CASSLGFIRTSGANVLTF. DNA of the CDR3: TGTGCCAGCAGTTTGGGTTTCATACGGACCTCTGGGGCCAACGTCCTGACTTTC.

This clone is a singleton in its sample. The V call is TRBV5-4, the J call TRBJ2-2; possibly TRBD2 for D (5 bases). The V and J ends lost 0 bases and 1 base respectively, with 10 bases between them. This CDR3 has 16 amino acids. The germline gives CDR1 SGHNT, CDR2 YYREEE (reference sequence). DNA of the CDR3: TGTGCCAGCAGCTTGGAGGCGGGTTTGAACACCGGGGAGCTGTTTTTT. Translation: CASSLEAGLNTGELFF.